The rows below give T cell receptor beta chains drawn from one sample of a study of regulatory dendritic cells for organ transplantation. Their cognate antigens are unknown. Sequencing used immunoSEQ multiplex PCR; TCRdb keeps in-frame clones, though not all of them. The sample has about 12,000 clones, 74% seen once. The source material was naive CD4+ T cells from blood cultured with regulatory dendritic cells. These receptors all stem from a human donor in good health. The CDR3 runs from the conserved cysteine through the conserved F or W.

V gene	CDR3 length	J gene	CDR3 protein
TRBV19	16	TRBJ2-5	CASSMTGTRVVWTQYF
TRBV19	14	TRBJ2-1	CASSIPLPGSEQFF
TRBV7-2	16	TRBJ1-2	CASSLMAGGAEYGYTF
TRBV9	15	TRBJ2-1	CASSVGTSGHNEQFF
TRBV6-6	14	TRBJ1-1	CASTVQEKVTEAFF
TRBV5-5	15	TRBJ1-1	CASSLVSGRDTEAFF
TRBV2	15	TRBJ1-5	CASSPTGPLNQPQHF
TRBV7-2	13	TRBJ2-2	CASSFHRGRELFF
TRBV18	13	TRBJ2-5	CASSPPGEETQYF
TRBV9	14	TRBJ2-5	CASSVGGRPETQYF
TRBV27	13	TRBJ2-1	CASSTRTSGEQFF
TRBV7-3	13	TRBJ1-1	CASSSLMNTEAFF
TRBV6-1	15	TRBJ1-5	CASSEDRFPNQPQHF
TRBV7-6	16	TRBJ1-1	CADPRDRGLMNTEAFF
TRBV19	18	TRBJ2-3	CASRPGLAGPSSTDTQYF
TRBV5-1	15	TRBJ1-5	CASSLVGAWNQPQHF
TRBV7-9	16	TRBJ2-3	CASSLGPGGSTDTQYF
TRBV6-5	13	TRBJ1-1	CASSGGGNTEAFF
TRBV18	18	TRBJ2-1	CASSPPGLAGGQYNEQFF
TRBV7-2	16	TRBJ1-6	CASSLGGRPRASPLHF
TRBV6-4	14	TRBJ1-1	CASSEADLNTEAFF
TRBV4-1	15	TRBJ2-7	CASSLGAGGQNEQYF
TRBV4-1	15	TRBJ2-4	CASSQESRVNGIQYF
TRBV6-5	14	TRBJ2-1	CASSRRGANNEQFF
TRBV5-4	14	TRBJ2-7	CASSSGAGGYEQYF
TRBV5-1	14	TRBJ2-3	CASSPNGHTDTQYF
TRBV13	15	TRBJ2-5	CASSTTSGGGETQYF
TRBV10-3	13	TRBJ1-1	CAIRTGMNTEAFF
TRBV5-4	14	TRBJ2-4	CASSPGQERNIQYF
TRBV9	13	TRBJ2-1	CASSGGLLNEQFF
TRBV7-2	16	TRBJ2-3	CASSLRTGSGTDTQYF